This TCR beta chain was identified in a study of identifying expanded T cells in peripheral blood. Profiling relied on immunoSEQ multiplex PCR, and the TCRdb table lists in-frame clones only, not all of them. Counted here are under 150,000 clones, 70% to 90% occurring once; the ten biggest clones make up 7.5% to 8.5%. The CDR3 sequence is 15 residues long. Germline loops: CDR1 GTSNPN, CDR2 SVGIG (reference sequence). After removal of 4 bases from V and 3 bases from J, the junction contained 7 bases not matched to a gene. The clonotype originates from a person between 18 and 75 years old in good health. This sequence joins TRBV30 and TRBJ2-2; 8 bases align to TRBD1. Sequences were obtained from blood. CDR3 in amino acids: CAWTQRTGHTGELFF. In DNA, the CDR3 is TGTGCCTGGACTCAGCGGACAGGGCACACCGGGGAGCTGTTTTTT.